This entry lists 24 T cell receptor beta chains sequenced from one sample in a study of CD8 T cells in Susac syndrome. Random-hexamer reverse transcription was applied to about 0.45 to 1 ug RNA. TCRdb fed the immunoSEQ multiplex PCR reads into MiXCR, producing one record per CDR3 protein. The data hold fewer than 200,000 distinct CDR3 sequences, with 90% to 95% observed a single time. The sample comprised CD4+ T cells from PBMCs. These receptors were taken from a human donor with Susac syndrome.

The rearrangement uses TRBV6-6 and TRBJ2-5; possible D gene TRBD2, 8 bases. The CDR3 runs 15 residues. V lost 6 bases, J lost 2 bases, and 16 bases lay in between. Germline assignment: CDR1 MNHNY and CDR2 SVGAGI (reference sequence). Written as DNA, the CDR3 is TGTGCCAGCAGCCCAGGGGGACTAGAACAAGAGACCCAGTACTTC. Its protein product is CASSPGGLEQETQYF.

For the CDR3, the DNA is TGTGCCAGCAGCCTCGCAACTACAGATACGCAGTATTTT. Its translation: CASSLATTDTQYF. The chain links TRBV11-3 to TRBJ2-3, with no clear D. From germline, CDR1 is SGHNT and CDR2 YENEEA. CDR3 length equals 13 residues. V lost 5 bases and J lost 3, with 9 bases in between.

This chain connects TRBV4-2 to TRBJ2-5; 9 bases line up with TRBD2. Per germline, CDR1 LGHNA and CDR2 YNFKEQ. The CDR3 runs 16 residues. V lost 4 bases to trimming and J lost 4 bases; unmatched junction nucleotides: 10. The CDR3: CASSLKGGGALETQYF. Here the CDR3 DNA reads TGTGCCAGCAGCCTAAAAGGCGGGGGGGCGTTAGAGACCCAGTACTTC.

The gene calls are TRBV9 and TRBJ2-3; no definite D call. Trimming cost V 0 bases and J 4 bases, with 6 bases left between them. There are 13 residues in the CDR3. Germline CDR1 reads SGDLS; CDR2 reads YYNGEE. This CDR3 reads CASSVASPDTQYF. In DNA form, the CDR3 reads TGTGCCAGCAGCGTAGCGTCCCCAGATACGCAGTATTTT.

J is TRBJ2-5 and V is TRBV19; unclear D gene. CDR3 length: 11 amino acids. The germline V and J ends were trimmed by 6 bases and 7 bases, with 9 bases remaining between them. Germline CDR1 is LNHDA and CDR2 is SQIVND (reference sequence). Here the CDR3 DNA reads TGTGCCAGTAGAGTCGAAGCGACCCAGTACTTC. Translated, it gives CASRVEATQYF. The full variable domain, its missing parts supplied by reference TRBV19 and TRBJ2-5, is DGGITQSPKYLFRKEGQNVTLSCEQNLNHDAMYWYRQDPGQGLRLIYYSQIVNDFQKGDIAEGYSVSREKKESFPLTVTSAQKNPTAFYLCASRVEATQYFGPGTRLLVL.

The chain links TRBV5-1 to TRBJ2-5; D is ambiguous. The CDR3 totals 15 residues. Germline-derived CDR1 and CDR2 are SGHRS and YFSETQ. Trimming left V 1 base short and J 5 bases short, with 15 bases between. The CDR3 DNA sequence: TGCGCCAGCAGCTTGTCATCCCCAGCCCAGGAGACCCAGTACTTC. Translating gives CASSLSSPAQETQYF.

The chain recombines TRBV30 with TRBJ1-3, with TRBD1 matching 7 bases. With 2 bases clipped from V and 3 bases from J, the junction kept 10 bases outside the gene matches. This CDR3 contains 16 residues. CDR1 is GTSNPN, CDR2 SVGIG, per germline (reference sequence). The CDR3 DNA is TGTGCCTGGAGTCCAGGACAGGCAGGAGGTGGAAACACCATATATTTT. Its protein is CAWSPGQAGGGNTIYF.

The chain uses TRBV12-3 or TRBV12-4 and TRBJ2-1; 8 nucleotides agree with TRBD1. CDR3 length: 14 residues. V was pared by 5 bases and J by 5 bases, with 5 bases of the junction left unmatched. The chain's CDR3 is CASSPVTGDNEQFF. CDR3 bases: TGTGCCAGCAGTCCGGTGACAGGGGACAATGAGCAGTTCTTC.

This chain links TRBV5-1 with TRBJ1-1, with 8 bases that match TRBD1. Per germline, CDR1 SGHRS and CDR2 YFSETQ. V was clipped by 4 bases and J by 5 bases; unmatched bases: 7. The CDR3 consists of 14 residues. In DNA, the CDR3 is TGCGCCAGCAGCCTAACCAGGGGGCAAACTGAAGCTTTCTTT. Translation: CASSLTRGQTEAFF.

The chain couples TRBV30 to TRBJ1-2; 10 bases are shared with TRBD1. The CDR3 sequence is 12 residues long. Germline CDR1 and CDR2: GTSNPN and SVGIG (reference sequence). Germline trimming cut 5 bases from V and 6 bases from J; bases unmatched to any gene: 3. The CDR3 DNA reads as TGTGCCTGGGGGACAGGGGTTAATGGCTACACCTTC. Its protein product is CAWGTGVNGYTF. Together with reference TRBV30 and TRBJ1-2, the CDR3 gives the full variable domain: SQTIHQWPATLVQPVGSPLSLECTVEGTSNPNLYWYRQAAGRGLQLLFYSVGIGQISSEVPQNLSASRPQDRQFILSSKKLLLSDSGFYLCAWGTGVNGYTFGSGTRLTVV.

This clonotype was seen only once. The rearrangement joins TRBV7-6 to TRBJ1-1, with TRBD1 matching 8 bases. Looked up from germline, CDR1 is SGHVS and CDR2 is FNYEAQ. This CDR3 is built from 14 residues. Losses at the gene ends were 5 bases for V and 5 bases for J; bases not matched to a gene: 7. The CDR3 DNA reads as TGTGCCAGCAGCCGACAGGGGAGTAGTACTGAAGCTTTCTTT. Its protein is CASSRQGSSTEAFF.

J is TRBJ2-5 and V is TRBV20-1; TRBD1 might be the D (6 bases). Trimming removed 4 bases at V and 3 bases at J, with 15 bases between. Germline V lookup: CDR1 DFQATT, CDR2 SNEGSKA (reference sequence). The CDR3 runs 14 residues. CDR3 residues: CSAIWRTGKETQYF. CDR3 DNA: TGCAGTGCTATCTGGCGCACAGGGAAAGAGACCCAGTACTTC.

Points on this clonotype: Its ends do not fully match the called genes, so a read error is possible. The rearrangement links TRBV2 to TRBJ1-1, with D perhaps matching TRBD1 (6 bases). The CDR3 runs to 13 residues. Germline V gene lookup returns CDR1 SNHLY and CDR2 FYNNEI. CDR3 in DNA: TGTGCCAGCAGCGAAGGGGGGCAGGTTGAAGCTTTCTTT. This translates into CASSEGGQVEAFF.

CDR3 nucleotide sequence: TGCAGTGCTTCCCCCTCTCCGGGTAGGGTAGGCTACACCTTC. It translates to CSASPSPGRVGYTF. The chain uses TRBV20-1 and TRBJ1-2; D gene uncertain. Trimming removed 5 bases from V and 8 bases from J, with 21 bases in between. The CDR3 extends over 14 amino acids. CDR1 is DFQATT and CDR2 is SNEGSKA in the germline V gene (reference sequence).

V gene TRBV2 combines with J gene TRBJ1-6, with a possible D match to TRBD1 (6 bases). Trimming took off 5 bases at V and 16 bases at J, with 15 bases between the two ends. This CDR3 is built from 12 residues. Germline V lookup: CDR1 SNHLY, CDR2 FYNNEI. CDR3 sequence reads: CASSHPTGILHF. The CDR3 DNA reads as TGTGCCAGCAGTCACCCTACAGGGATACTCCACTTT.

V usage is TRBV12-3 or TRBV12-4 and J usage is TRBJ2-7, with D perhaps TRBD1 or TRBD2 (5 bases each). The V end lost 8 bases, the J end lost 2 bases, and 19 bases lay between the germline ends. The CDR3 loop spans 15 amino acids. The CDR3 DNA is TGTGCCAGCCGTTGTTGGGGGACCCCCACCTACGAGCAGTACTTC. Translation: CASRCWGTPTYEQYF.

The J gene is TRBJ2-7, the V gene TRBV18, with D perhaps being TRBD1 or TRBD2 (5 bases each). The CDR3 covers 14 residues. Trimming took 8 bases from V and 2 from J, leaving 16 bases between them. The germline gives CDR1 KGHSH, CDR2 LQKENI. The CDR3 reads CASVEGQAAYEQYF. The CDR3 DNA sequence: TGTGCCAGCGTCGAGGGGCAGGCGGCCTACGAGCAGTACTTC.

The chain uses TRBV7-6 and TRBJ2-2; TRBD1 aligns across 10 bases. The V segment lost 5 bases and the J segment 4 bases; nucleotides outside the gene matches: 7. The CDR3 has 16 amino acids. The germline CDR1 and CDR2 sequences are SGHVS and FNYEAQ. The CDR3 sequence: CASSAWDRGPTGELFF. The CDR3 coding sequence is TGTGCCAGCAGCGCTTGGGACAGGGGACCCACCGGGGAGCTGTTTTTT.

This clonotype showed up just once. The chain's CDR3 is CASSPRQGPYEQYF. As DNA, the CDR3 is TGTGCCAGCAGCCCCCGACAGGGACCCTACGAGCAGTACTTC. This rearrangement joins TRBV9 to TRBJ2-7; 7 bases map to TRBD1. Germline-derived CDR1 and CDR2 are SGDLS and YYNGEE. With 4 bases clipped from V and 2 bases from J, the junction kept 6 bases outside the gene matches. This CDR3 region has 14 residues.

This rearrangement joins TRBV9 to TRBJ1-6; TRBD1 is a possible D gene (6 bases). CDR3 size: 15 residues. The germline V gene has CDR1 SGDLS and CDR2 YYNGEE. Trimming stripped 0 bases from V and 10 bases from J, with 14 bases between. CDR3 coding DNA: TGTGCCAGCAGCGTAGCTCAGGGGCTGGGCTCACCCCTCCACTTT. It encodes CASSVAQGLGSPLHF.

The gene calls are TRBV10-2 and TRBJ1-2, with D hard to call. CDR1 and CDR2 (germline): WSHSY, SAAADI. Trimming cost V 2 bases and J 4 bases, with 11 bases left between them. The CDR3 runs to 14 residues. CDR3 sequence (DNA): TGCGCCAGCAGTGAGGATAACGGACCCTATGGCTACACCTTC. It codes for CASSEDNGPYGYTF.

This chain joins TRBV18 and TRBJ2-2; the match to TRBD1 covers 8 bases. In germline, CDR1 is KGHSH, CDR2 LQKENI. V was clipped by 5 bases and J by 2 bases; unmatched bases: 7. The CDR3 length is 16 residues. The CDR3 DNA reads TGTGCCAGCTCATACGGACAGGGTGGAAACACCGGGGAGCTGTTTTTT. It encodes CASSYGQGGNTGELFF.

The gene calls are TRBV20-1 and TRBJ2-7, with D perhaps TRBD1 (5 bases). CDR1 DFQATT and CDR2 SNEGSKA come from the germline V gene (reference sequence). The CDR3 spans 15 residues. V was pared by 0 bases and J by 0 bases, with 12 bases between. In DNA, the CDR3 is TGCAGTGCTAGAGATGACAGCCAGAGCTCCTACGAGCAGTACTTC. Its protein is CSARDDSQSSYEQYF.

The chain is built from TRBV9 and TRBJ2-7; TRBD1 aligns across 11 bases. The CDR3 length is 16 residues. Germline V CDR1 and CDR2: SGDLS, YYNGEE. J was trimmed by 2 bases and V by 4 bases; bases with no gene match: 8. CDR3: CASSPKPGQGAYEQYF. CDR3 DNA: TGTGCCAGCAGCCCCAAGCCGGGACAGGGGGCCTACGAGCAGTACTTC.